The 30 T cell receptor beta chains below come from one sample, sequenced in a study of a mutant IDH1 vaccine in newly diagnosed glioma. Some clones are missing from TCRdb's copy, which holds only in-frame ones; the method was immunoSEQ multiplex PCR. This table has about 68,000 clones, approximately 88% appearing once. As for time point: week 35, safety follow-up. Mutant IDH1 20-mer peptide, at 300 ug, made up each vaccine dose, with topical imiquimod. For these TCRs, the target antigens are not known. The specimen was PBMCs, collected from a glioma patient whose treatment included an IDH1 peptide vaccine. The receptors stem from a man between 18 and 35 years old with glioma.

V is TRBV5-8 and J is TRBJ2-1; the D is unclear. CDR3 size: 12 residues. Deletions cut 2 bases from V and 5 bases from J, with 5 bases between. CDR1 SGHTS and CDR2 YDEGEE come from the germline V gene. The CDR3 DNA sequence: TGTGCCAGCAGCTTCTTTAACAATGAGCAGTTCTTC. The encoded protein is CASSFFNNEQFF. The variable domain in full, completed from reference TRBV5-8 and TRBJ2-1, reads EAGVTQSPTHLIKTRGQQATLRCSPISGHTSVYWYQQALGLGLQFLLWYDEGEERNRGNFPPRFSGRQFPNYSSELNVNALELEDSALYLCASSFFNNEQFFGPGTRLTVL.

The chain is built from TRBV5-4 and TRBJ2-6, with a weak D call TRBD2 (7 bases). Germline V gives CDR1 SGHNT, CDR2 YYREEE (reference sequence). This CDR3 has 16 amino acids. V was pared by 4 bases and J by 3 bases, with 14 bases between. The CDR3 sequence: CASSPAGAVGANVLTF. The CDR3 DNA sequence: TGTGCCAGCAGCCCCGCGGGGGCGGTTGGGGCCAACGTCCTGACTTTC.

This clone was seen more than once but under ten times. V is TRBV29-1 and J is TRBJ1-1; unclear D gene. The CDR3 consists of 12 residues. Germline loops: CDR1 SQVTM, CDR2 ANQGSEA. V was clipped by 4 bases and J by 1 base, with 7 bases between them. CDR3 sequence: CSVVDWNTEAFF. The CDR3 DNA sequence: TGCAGCGTTGTAGACTGGAACACTGAAGCTTTCTTT.

The CDR3 sequence: CASSQDTGINTEAFF. CDR3 DNA sequence: TGCGCCAGCAGCCAAGATACAGGCATAAACACTGAAGCTTTCTTT. The gene calls are TRBV4-1 and TRBJ1-1, with D possibly TRBD1 on 5 matching bases. Germline V gene data show CDR1 as MGHRA and CDR2 as YSYEKL. This CDR3 contains 15 residues. The V and J ends lost 0 bases and 2 bases respectively, with 10 bases between them.

V gene TRBV18 combines with J gene TRBJ1-6; no definite D call. Germline V CDR1 and CDR2: KGHSH, LQKENI. The CDR3 totals 16 residues. V dropped 3 bases and J dropped 0 bases, with 9 bases sitting between them. CDR3 protein: CASSPTSSSYNSPLHF. DNA of the CDR3: TGTGCCAGCTCACCCACATCGAGCTCCTATAATTCACCCCTCCACTTT.

The V gene is TRBV2, the J gene TRBJ2-7, with D tentatively TRBD2 (5 bases). CDR1 SNHLY and CDR2 FYNNEI come from the germline V gene. V lost 7 bases and J 2 bases, leaving 12 bases between the germline ends. The CDR3 runs 13 residues. The chain's CDR3 is CASIEAAAYEQYF. CDR3 nucleotide sequence: TGTGCCAGCATAGAAGCAGCGGCCTACGAGCAGTACTTC.

This chain uses TRBV25-1 with TRBJ2-2, with D unclear. Trimming left V 6 bases short and J 15 bases short, with 11 bases between. The CDR3 contains 10 residues. From germline, CDR1 is MGHDK and CDR2 SYGVNS. The CDR3 spells CASSFDRLFF. The CDR3 DNA reads TGTGCCAGCAGCTTCGATAGGTTGTTTTTT. Variable domain in full (rest from reference TRBV25-1 and TRBJ2-2): EADIYQTPRYLVIGTGKKITLECSQTMGHDKMYWYQQDPGMELHLIHYSYGVNSTEKGDLSSESTVSRIRTEHFPLTLESARPSHTSQYLCASSFDRLFFGEGSRLTVL.

This clone appeared once. This chain connects TRBV6-5 to TRBJ1-4; D is perhaps TRBD1 (5 bases). V was cut by 6 bases and J by 5 bases, with 16 bases left in between. The CDR3 runs to 15 residues. CDR1 MNHEY and CDR2 SVGAGI come from the germline V gene. The chain's CDR3 is CASRRPGRYNEKLFF. The CDR3 DNA follows: TGTGCCAGCAGACGACCGGGACGGTACAATGAAAAACTGTTTTTT.

The chain has TRBV30 and TRBJ1-4, with D uncertain. Germline CDR1 and CDR2: GTSNPN and SVGIG (reference sequence). V lost 0 bases, J lost 0 bases, and 11 bases lay in between. This CDR3 spans 16 amino acids. The DNA for the CDR3 is TGTGCCTGGAGTGTACGTCGAAGCACAACTAATGAAAAACTGTTTTTT. Translating gives CAWSVRRSTTNEKLFF.

The chain employs TRBV19 and TRBJ1-2; TRBD1 is a possible D gene (5 bases). The length of the CDR3 is 11 residues. Trimming stripped 7 bases from V and 6 bases from J, with 9 bases between. CDR1 LNHDA and CDR2 SQIVND come from the germline V gene (reference sequence). The CDR3 loop is CASTAGNGYTF. CDR3 DNA: TGTGCCAGTACCGCAGGGAATGGCTACACCTTC.

CDR3 in amino acids: CAISEQGARSGANVLTF. The CDR3 DNA is TGTGCCATCAGTGAGCAGGGGGCGAGGTCTGGGGCCAACGTCCTGACTTTC. The J gene is TRBJ2-6, the V gene TRBV10-3; 8 positions agree with TRBD1. Germline CDR1 reads ENHRY; CDR2 reads SYGVKD. Trimming at V came to 2 bases and at J to 1 base, leaving 4 bases not matched to a gene. The CDR3 loop spans 17 amino acids.

Only one count was recorded for this clone. A far larger clone is only one base removed, so a read error is likely. At the DNA level, this CDR3 is encoded by other sequences in the same sample as well. This chain connects TRBV19 to TRBJ1-5; D gene ambiguous. The V and J ends lost 6 bases and 0 bases respectively, with 12 bases between them. The CDR3 runs to 15 residues. CDR1 and CDR2 (germline): LNHDA, SQIVND (reference sequence). The CDR3, as DNA: TGTGCCAGTAGCCCGACGGAATATAGCAATCAGCCCCAGCATTTT. Residues: CASSPTEYSNQPQHF.

V usage is TRBV27 and J usage is TRBJ1-4; TRBD1 aligns across 9 bases. The CDR3 spans 14 residues. Germline CDR1 reads MNHEY; CDR2 reads SMNVEV (reference sequence). The V segment lost 5 bases and the J segment 8 bases; nucleotides outside the gene matches: 6. CDR3 in DNA: TGTGCCAGCAGTCTGGACAGGGGTAGGGAAAAACTGTTTTTT. This codes for CASSLDRGREKLFF.

The rearrangement links TRBV2 to TRBJ1-1, with unresolved D. Trimming removed 7 bases from V and 5 bases from J, with 14 bases in between. From germline, CDR1 is SNHLY and CDR2 FYNNEI. The CDR3 covers 13 residues. The CDR3 reads CASTPLARTEAFF. In nucleotides, the CDR3 is TGTGCCAGCACTCCCTTAGCGAGGACTGAAGCTTTCTTT.

V is TRBV18 and J is TRBJ1-2, with no clear D. Germline V gene lookup returns CDR1 KGHSH and CDR2 LQKENI. V shed 3 bases and J shed 3 bases, with 8 bases lying between them. This CDR3 region has 13 residues. This CDR3 is CASSPQSDYGYTF. DNA for the CDR3: TGTGCCAGCTCACCCCAGTCGGACTATGGCTACACCTTC.

This clone has only one observation. J is TRBJ2-7 and V is TRBV4-1; D possibly corresponds to TRBD1 (6 bases). Germline lookup yields CDR1 MGHRA and CDR2 YSYEKL. With 1 base removed from V and 2 bases from J, the gap between germline ends came to 15 bases. The CDR3 has 16 amino acids. CDR3 coding DNA: TGCGCCAGCAGCCAAGCCGGTAGAACAGGGACCTACGAGCAGTACTTC. Amino acids: CASSQAGRTGTYEQYF.

The rearrangement uses TRBV7-2 and TRBJ2-3, with TRBD2 matching over 10 bases. Trimming removed 1 base from V and 4 bases from J; junction bases left unmatched: 8. Per germline, CDR1 SGHTA and CDR2 FQGNSA. This CDR3 spans 17 amino acids. The CDR3 sequence is CASSLVPAGGRADTQYF. CDR3 sequence (DNA): TGTGCCAGCAGCTTAGTGCCAGCGGGGGGGCGTGCAGATACGCAGTATTTT.

The gene calls are TRBV10-3 and TRBJ2-3, with 9 bases fitting TRBD2. This CDR3 comprises 14 residues. The germline CDR1 and CDR2 sequences are ENHRY and SYGVKD. The junction had 7 bases not matched to a gene; V was cut back by 8 bases and J by 4 bases. The CDR3 DNA sequence: TGTGCCATCTCGCCTAGCGGGAATCCAGATACGCAGTATTTT. It codes for CAISPSGNPDTQYF.

This sequence joins TRBV5-8 and TRBJ1-1; no clear D. The CDR3 spans 10 residues. CDR1 SGHTS and CDR2 YDEGEE come from the germline V gene. The germline V and J ends were trimmed by 5 bases and 11 bases, with 10 bases remaining between them. The CDR3 sequence: CASRRTRAFF. The CDR3 DNA sequence: TGTGCCAGCAGACGTACACGGGCTTTCTTT.

The chain uses TRBV13 and TRBJ2-1; tentatively, D is TRBD1 (6 bases). The V gene lost 5 bases and the J gene lost 7 bases, with 15 bases spanning the gap. The CDR3 is 14 residues long. The germline V gene has CDR1 PRHDT and CDR2 FYEKMQ (reference sequence). The CDR3 sequence is CASSPGGRGNEQFF. CDR3 DNA sequence: TGTGCCAGCAGCCCTGGGGGAAGGGGGAATGAGCAGTTCTTC.

In its sample, this clone was seen once. This chain connects TRBV30 to TRBJ2-7, with TRBD2 as a possible D gene (6 bases). Trimming stripped 4 bases from V and 4 bases from J, with 11 bases between. CDR1 and CDR2 (germline): GTSNPN, SVGIG (reference sequence). The CDR3 spans 12 residues. The CDR3 DNA is TGTGCCTGGAACCAAGGGACTTACGAGCAGTACTTC. Its translation: CAWNQGTYEQYF.

The chain couples TRBV16 to TRBJ2-7, with TRBD1 identical over 9 bases. Germline-derived CDR1 and CDR2 are KGHSY and FQNENV. The V segment lost 3 bases and the J segment 2 bases; nucleotides outside the gene matches: 5. The CDR3 contains 15 residues. CDR3 sequence: CASSHRDRAPYEQYF. In DNA, the CDR3 is TGTGCCAGCAGCCACCGGGACAGGGCCCCCTACGAGCAGTACTTC. Complete variable domain (other parts from reference TRBV16 and TRBJ2-7): GEEVAQTPKHLVRGEGQKAKLYCAPIKGHSYVFWYQQVLKNEFKFLISFQNENVFDETGMPKERFSAKCLPNSPCSLEIQATKLEDSAVYFCASSHRDRAPYEQYFGPGTRLTVT.

This clone turned up a few times. The rearrangement joins TRBV10-3 to TRBJ1-1; D gene unclear. The CDR3 sequence is 12 residues long. Germline V CDR1 and CDR2: ENHRY, SYGVKD. The V and J ends lost 2 bases and 10 bases respectively, with 11 bases between them. In DNA, the CDR3 is TGTGCCATCAGTGAGGAGGCAGGAAGAGCTTTCTTT. Encoded protein: CAISEEAGRAFF.

The V call is TRBV18, the J call TRBJ1-1, with a weak D call TRBD1 (6 bases). Trimming cost V 0 bases and J 5 bases, with 10 bases left between them. CDR1 is KGHSH and CDR2 is LQKENI in the germline V gene. The CDR3 sequence is 14 residues long. The CDR3 DNA reads TGTGCCAGCTCACCACCGGGGGGGCGGACTGAAGCTTTCTTT. Protein sequence: CASSPPGGRTEAFF.

This clone was observed a few times. The rearrangement uses TRBV5-5 and TRBJ2-7; perhaps TRBD1 as D (7 bases). The CDR3 runs 15 residues. Germline CDR1 SGHKS, CDR2 YYEKEE (reference sequence). V dropped 1 base and J dropped 3 bases, with 14 bases sitting between them. Here the CDR3 DNA reads TGTGCCAGCAGCTTGTGGTCAGGGGGAGGCTACGAGCAGTACTTC. Translating it yields CASSLWSGGGYEQYF.

The V gene is TRBV7-9, the J gene TRBJ1-4, with unresolved D. With 1 base removed from V and 10 bases from J, the gap between germline ends came to 16 bases. In germline, CDR1 is SEHNR, CDR2 FQNEAQ (reference sequence). The CDR3 runs to 15 residues. This chain's CDR3 is CASSLEKAPRGKLFF. The DNA of the CDR3 is TGTGCCAGCAGCTTAGAGAAGGCTCCTCGAGGAAAACTGTTTTTT.

V usage is TRBV7-6 and J usage is TRBJ2-2; D is tentatively TRBD1 or TRBD2 (5 bases each). Per the germline V gene, CDR1 is SGHVS and CDR2 is FNYEAQ. With 5 bases removed from V and 0 bases from J, the gap between germline ends came to 13 bases. The CDR3 covers 16 residues. CDR3 region: CASSEGIAANTGELFF. Here the CDR3 DNA reads TGTGCCAGCAGCGAGGGGATCGCGGCGAACACCGGGGAGCTGTTTTTT.

This clone is a singleton in its sample. The genes are TRBV30 and TRBJ1-1; D is uncertain. CDR1 and CDR2 from the germline V gene are GTSNPN and SVGIG (reference sequence). With 3 bases removed from V and 4 bases from J, the gap between germline ends came to 15 bases. The CDR3 sequence is 14 residues long. DNA of the CDR3: TGTGCCTGGAGGGTCCCCAAGAGAATCACTGAAGCTTTCTTT. Amino acid sequence: CAWRVPKRITEAFF.

This chain links TRBV18 with TRBJ2-7; D is undetermined. From germline, CDR1 is KGHSH and CDR2 LQKENI. This CDR3 comprises 14 residues. Trimming left V 2 bases short and J 6 bases short, with 14 bases between. The CDR3: CASSPATGPLEQYF. The CDR3, as DNA: TGTGCCAGCTCACCAGCTACTGGCCCTCTCGAGCAGTACTTC.

The J gene is TRBJ1-1, the V gene TRBV4-3; D is unresolved. Germline CDR1 is LGHNA and CDR2 is YSLEER. The CDR3 covers 14 residues. Trimming pared 3 bases from V and 5 bases from J, leaving 13 bases between. CDR3 coding DNA: TGCGCCAGCAGCCAGAGGGATGGGCAGACTGAAGCTTTCTTT. It codes for CASSQRDGQTEAFF.